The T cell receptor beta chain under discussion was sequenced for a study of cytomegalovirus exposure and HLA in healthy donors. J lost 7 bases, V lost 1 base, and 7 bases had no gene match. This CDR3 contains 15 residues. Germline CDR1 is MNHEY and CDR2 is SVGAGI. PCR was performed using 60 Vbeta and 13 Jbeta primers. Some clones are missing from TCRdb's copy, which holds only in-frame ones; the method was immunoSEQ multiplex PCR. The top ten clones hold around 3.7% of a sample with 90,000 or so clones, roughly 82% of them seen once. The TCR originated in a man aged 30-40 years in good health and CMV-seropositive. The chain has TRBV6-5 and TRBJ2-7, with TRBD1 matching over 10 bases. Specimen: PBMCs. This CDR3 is CASSYFGTGVWEQYF. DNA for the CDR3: TGTGCCAGCAGTTACTTCGGGACAGGGGTATGGGAGCAGTACTTC.